This T cell receptor (beta chain) originates from a study of tumor-infiltrating lymphocytes in localized non-small cell lung cancer. Findings and caveats of the study: TCRbeta sequencing showed higher T cell infiltration in tumors than uninvolved lung. Not all patients were TCR sequenced, owing to tissue quantity. No link was found between tumor T-cell fraction and recurrence-free survival.

Profiled with immunoSEQ multiplex PCR; TCRdb holds only in-frame clones, not every one. The data contain 25,000 or so clones, 69% of them singletons. V lost 6 bases and J lost 4; bases outside the gene matches: 8. The CDR3 has 15 residues. The germline V gene has CDR1 MNHNS and CDR2 SASEGT. As to this clone: Its antigen remains unidentified.

The TCR comes from a human donor with non-small cell lung cancer. Sequenced material: lung tumor tissue. V gene TRBV6-1 combines with J gene TRBJ2-2; 7 bases align to TRBD1. The CDR3 loop reads CASRVGRGLTGELFF. The CDR3 DNA is TGTGCCAGCAGAGTAGGTAGGGGGCTCACCGGGGAGCTGTTTTTT.